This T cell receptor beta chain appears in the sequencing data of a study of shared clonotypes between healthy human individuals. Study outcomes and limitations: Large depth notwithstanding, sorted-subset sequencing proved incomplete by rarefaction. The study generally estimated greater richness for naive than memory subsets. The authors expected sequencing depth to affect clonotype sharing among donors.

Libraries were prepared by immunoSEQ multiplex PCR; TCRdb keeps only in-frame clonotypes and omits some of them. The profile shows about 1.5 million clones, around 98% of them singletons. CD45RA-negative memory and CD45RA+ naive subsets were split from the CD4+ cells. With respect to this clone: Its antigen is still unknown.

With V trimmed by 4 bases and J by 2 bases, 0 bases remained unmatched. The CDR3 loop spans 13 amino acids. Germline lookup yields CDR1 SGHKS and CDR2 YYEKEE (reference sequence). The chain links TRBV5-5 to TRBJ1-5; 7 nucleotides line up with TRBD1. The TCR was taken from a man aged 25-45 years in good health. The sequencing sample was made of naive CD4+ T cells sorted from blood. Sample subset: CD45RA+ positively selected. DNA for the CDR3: TGTGCCAGCAGCGACAGGGGCAATCAGCCCCAGCATTTT. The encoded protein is CASSDRGNQPQHF.